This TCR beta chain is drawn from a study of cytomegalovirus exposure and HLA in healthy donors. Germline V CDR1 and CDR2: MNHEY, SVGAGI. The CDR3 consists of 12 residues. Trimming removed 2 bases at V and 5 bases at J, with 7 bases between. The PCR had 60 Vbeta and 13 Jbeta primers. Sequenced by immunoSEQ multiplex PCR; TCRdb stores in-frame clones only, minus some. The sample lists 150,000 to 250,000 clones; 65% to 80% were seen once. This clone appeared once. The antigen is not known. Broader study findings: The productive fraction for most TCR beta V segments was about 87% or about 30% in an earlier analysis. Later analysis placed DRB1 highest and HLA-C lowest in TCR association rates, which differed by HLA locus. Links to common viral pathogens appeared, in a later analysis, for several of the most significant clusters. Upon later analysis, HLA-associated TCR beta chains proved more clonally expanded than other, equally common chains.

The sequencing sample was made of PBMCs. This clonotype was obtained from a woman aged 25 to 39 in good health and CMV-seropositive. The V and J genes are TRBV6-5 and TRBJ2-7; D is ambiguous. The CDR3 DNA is TGTGCCAGCAGTTACGGGCCGAACGAGCAGTACTTC. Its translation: CASSYGPNEQYF.